These 2 T cell receptor beta chains were all obtained from the same sample, sequenced in a study of Ad26.COV2.S vaccination and SARS-CoV-2 variants. The treatment denotes: around 19 received Ad26.COV2.S at low or high dose, single or two shots; 5 received placebo; per-sample allocation not given. All samples were drawn on day 63, counting from the first vaccine or placebo injection. Sequenced by immunoSEQ multiplex PCR; TCRdb stores in-frame clones only, minus some. The sample lists 330,000 or so clones; about nine tenths were seen once. The sequenced sample was peripheral blood, obtained in a trial of Ad26.COV2.S vaccine versus placebo. These receptors came from a person between 18 and 65 years old who received the Ad26.COV2.S COVID-19 vaccine or a placebo.

This clone has just a few counts. The CDR3 coding sequence is TGTGCCAGCAGCCAAGAGGTAGGAGGTGAAGCTTTCTTT. The encoded protein is CASSQEVGGEAFF. The chain uses TRBV4-2 and TRBJ1-1; D not certain. This CDR3 is built from 13 residues. Between the trimmed V and J ends, which lost 0 bases and 7 bases, there was a span of 9 bases. Germline V gene lookup returns CDR1 LGHNA and CDR2 YNFKEQ.

J is TRBJ2-1 and V is TRBV4-1, with D possibly matching TRBD2 (7 bases). CDR1 and CDR2 from the germline V gene are MGHRA and YSYEKL. V was clipped by 4 bases and J by 0 bases, with 16 bases between them. The CDR3 is made up of 17 amino acids. CDR3 coding DNA: TGCGCCAGCAGCCCCTGGGAGGGGGAGGGCTCCTACAATGAGCAGTTCTTC. It specifies CASSPWEGEGSYNEQFF.